This TCR beta chain was identified in a study of cytomegalovirus exposure and HLA in healthy donors. Every donor was a healthy person donating bone marrow. Study conclusions and caveats: In a later analysis, compared with equally common non-associated chains, HLA-associated beta chains were more expanded. About 150 TCR beta chains were listed as cytomegalovirus-associated.

Note on this clone: Its antigen is currently unknown.

PCR used 60 Vbeta primers and 13 Jbeta primers. This table comes from immunoSEQ multiplex PCR, and its TCRdb copy is limited to in-frame clones, with some not included. Altogether approximately 120,000 clones are present, under 85% being singletons, with the ten largest covering more than 10%. This receptor was obtained from a woman between 35 and 50 years old in good health and CMV-seropositive. What was sequenced was PBMCs.

The CDR3 DNA reads as TGTGCCAGCAGGTCGGACACCCTCAATGAAAAACTGTTTTTT. Residues: CASRSDTLNEKLFF. The chain is built from TRBV6-5 and TRBJ1-4, with D perhaps TRBD1 (5 bases). Germline loops: CDR1 MNHEY, CDR2 SVGAGI. Trimming removed 6 bases from V and 5 bases from J, with 13 bases in between. CDR3 size: 14 residues.